These 17 T cell receptor beta chains share one sample of origin, sequenced in a study of radiotherapy plus CTLA-4 blockade in lung cancer. Sequencing was performed with immunoSEQ multiplex PCR; in TCRdb, only in-frame clones are kept and a portion is missing. The table includes about 85,000 clones, around 86% detected once. Sequences were derived from peripheral blood, sampled from a patient treated with radiotherapy plus ipilimumab. The receptor set was obtained from a human donor with non-small cell lung cancer who had a partial response to radiotherapy plus ipilimumab.

Here the CDR3 reads CASSPLAGEQYV. The CDR3 DNA sequence: TGTGCCAGCTCACCTTTAGCGGGTGAGCAGTACGTC. The V call is TRBV18, the J call TRBJ2-7; 7 bases fit TRBD2. V gave up 3 bases and J gave up 7 bases; unmatched junction bases: 3. The CDR3 runs to 12 residues. CDR1 and CDR2 from the germline V gene are KGHSH and LQKENI.

The chain combines TRBV6-5 with TRBJ2-7; tentative D call: TRBD1 (6 bases). Trimming cost V 7 bases and J 4 bases, with 17 bases left between them. The CDR3 sequence is 14 residues long. Germline V gene data show CDR1 as MNHEY and CDR2 as SVGAGI. The CDR3 nucleotides read TGTGCCAGCAACGACAGGATGACTTTATACGAGCAGTACTTC. This codes for CASNDRMTLYEQYF.

The genes are TRBV11-1 and TRBJ2-2, with D possibly matching TRBD2 (6 bases). Germline V lookup: CDR1 SGHAT, CDR2 FQDESV (reference sequence). This CDR3 contains 17 residues. Trimming pared 3 bases from V and 4 bases from J, leaving 18 bases between. This CDR3 reads CASSFNRTGRGTGELFF. In nucleotides, the CDR3 is TGTGCCAGCAGCTTCAATCGGACCGGGCGGGGCACCGGGGAGCTGTTTTTT.

The chain uses TRBV7-9 and TRBJ2-3; D perhaps matches TRBD1 (6 bases). From germline, CDR1 is SEHNR and CDR2 FQNEAQ (reference sequence). The length of the CDR3 is 15 residues. V lost 5 bases, J lost 1 base, and 13 bases lay in between. This CDR3 is CASSPYRARTDTQYF. CDR3 nucleotide sequence: TGTGCCAGCAGCCCTTACAGGGCACGCACAGATACGCAGTATTTT.

The genes are TRBV28 and TRBJ1-5; TRBD1 might be the D (5 bases). The CDR3 totals 14 residues. Trimming stripped 6 bases from V and 5 bases from J, with 14 bases between. From germline, CDR1 is MDHEN and CDR2 SYDVKM. CDR3 in amino acids: CASRLGWGDQPQHF. CDR3 bases: TGTGCCAGCAGACTTGGTTGGGGGGATCAGCCCCAGCATTTT.

This rearrangement joins TRBV28 to TRBJ1-6, with no clear D. In germline, CDR1 is MDHEN, CDR2 SYDVKM. This CDR3 region has 12 residues. Between the trimmed V and J ends, which lost 3 bases and 11 bases, there was a span of 8 bases. CDR3 nucleotide sequence: TGTGCCAGCAGTTTTGGAGGGACACCCCTCCACTTT. It specifies CASSFGGTPLHF.

The V gene is TRBV6-1, the J gene TRBJ1-6; 7 nucleotides agree with TRBD1. CDR3 length: 14 amino acids. The ends lost 1 base at V and 9 bases at J; junction bases unmatched: 3. Germline assignment: CDR1 MNHNS and CDR2 SASEGT. This CDR3 is CASSEVRGTSPLHF. The DNA of the CDR3 is TGTGCCAGCAGTGAAGTCAGGGGGACTTCACCCCTCCACTTT.

V and J are TRBV6-1 and TRBJ2-1; D gene uncertain. With 5 bases removed from V and 4 bases from J, the gap between germline ends came to 6 bases. Germline values: CDR1 MNHNS, CDR2 SASEGT. CDR3 length equals 12 residues. CDR3 loop: CASSTRYNEQFF. The DNA of the CDR3 is TGTGCCAGCAGTACCAGATACAATGAGCAGTTCTTC.

CDR3 bases: TGTGCCAGCAGTTTATTCAGCGGGGCCAAAAACATTCAGTACTTC. Residues: CASSLFSGAKNIQYF. V and J are TRBV28 and TRBJ2-4; possibly TRBD2 for D (6 bases). V lost 1 base and J 1 base, leaving 8 bases between the germline ends. The CDR3 loop spans 15 amino acids. CDR1 is MDHEN, CDR2 SYDVKM, per germline.

The chain carries TRBV5-4 and TRBJ1-6; 7 nucleotides line up with TRBD1. V gave up 2 bases and J gave up 10 bases; unmatched junction bases: 9. The CDR3 is 15 amino acids. Germline V gene lookup returns CDR1 SGHNT and CDR2 YYREEE (reference sequence). CDR3: CASSLRQGVRSPLHF. CDR3 DNA: TGTGCCAGCAGCTTACGGCAGGGGGTTCGGTCACCCCTCCACTTT.

The chain is built from TRBV27 and TRBJ2-5, with D maybe TRBD1 (6 bases). In germline, CDR1 is MNHEY, CDR2 SMNVEV (reference sequence). V dropped 5 bases and J dropped 0 bases, with 13 bases sitting between them. The CDR3 spans 15 residues. The CDR3 protein is CASSPYRANQETQYF. CDR3 nucleotide sequence: TGTGCCAGCAGTCCCTACAGGGCTAACCAAGAGACCCAGTACTTC.

For the CDR3, the DNA is TGTGCCACGTCCCTCGGCAGCGGGCCAAACTATGGCTACACCTTC. Amino acid sequence: CATSLGSGPNYGYTF. The chain couples TRBV10-3 to TRBJ1-2; the D is unclear. Trimming pared 10 bases from V and 2 bases from J, leaving 20 bases between. Germline CDR1 reads ENHRY; CDR2 reads SYGVKD. This CDR3 is 15 amino acids long.

The chain carries TRBV19 and TRBJ2-5; 15 nucleotides match TRBD2. There are 17 residues in the CDR3. Germline CDR1 reads LNHDA; CDR2 reads SQIVND (reference sequence). With 4 bases clipped from V and 2 bases from J, the junction kept 5 bases outside the gene matches. This CDR3 is CASSTPGLAGGQETQYF. CDR3 in DNA: TGTGCCAGTAGTACCCCGGGACTAGCGGGAGGACAAGAGACCCAGTACTTC.

The chain is built from TRBV28 and TRBJ2-4; weak D call: TRBD1 (6 bases). CDR1 is MDHEN and CDR2 is SYDVKM in the germline V gene. The CDR3 covers 14 residues. The V gene lost 7 bases and the J gene lost 6 bases, with 16 bases spanning the gap. The DNA for the CDR3 is TGTGCCAGCACCCAGGGAGCAGGGGCAAACATTCAGTACTTC. Amino acid sequence: CASTQGAGANIQYF.

CDR3 protein: CASGGGEETQYF. DNA for the CDR3: TGTGCCAGCGGTGGGGGGGAAGAGACCCAGTACTTC. V is TRBV11-2 and J is TRBJ2-5, with 7 bases matching TRBD2. The CDR3 length is 12 residues. V was clipped by 8 bases and J by 3 bases; unmatched bases: 3. Germline V gene lookup returns CDR1 SGHAT and CDR2 FQNNGV.

The rearrangement links TRBV7-2 to TRBJ1-4; TRBD1 matches 7 bases. Trimming took 5 bases from V and 4 from J; bases not matched to a gene: 7. This CDR3 spans 15 amino acids. Germline-derived CDR1 and CDR2 are SGHTA and FQGNSA. The CDR3: CASSGRDSYNEKLFF. CDR3 nucleotides: TGTGCCAGCAGCGGGCGGGACAGTTATAATGAAAAACTGTTTTTT.

This clone was recorded a few times. J is TRBJ1-2 and V is TRBV6-1; possibly TRBD1 for D (6 bases). Germline CDR1 MNHNS, CDR2 SASEGT. CDR3 length equals 12 residues. Trimming shortened V by 7 bases and J by 8 bases, and 14 bases separated the two germline ends. The CDR3 reads CASTRGLQGYTF. CDR3 sequence (DNA): TGTGCCAGCACCAGGGGTTTGCAAGGCTACACCTTC.